This T cell receptor (beta chain) is from a study of cytomegalovirus exposure and HLA in healthy donors. Points from the study as a whole: The study put some 150 TCR beta chains on its list as cytomegalovirus-associated. Through in vitro validation, a few CMV-associated chains were shown to be specific for CMV antigens.

As for this clone: The antigen is undetermined.

Produced via immunoSEQ multiplex PCR; TCRdb's table is partial and in-frame only. The sample includes roughly 240,000 clones, around nine tenths of them seen just once. The sequenced material came from PBMCs. This receptor was taken from a man between 18 and 29 years old in good health and CMV-seronegative.

The CDR3 DNA follows: TGCGCCAGCAGCCAAGTAGATAGCAGGGGGCGGTACGAGCAGTACTTC. It translates to CASSQVDSRGRYEQYF. The chain has TRBV4-3 and TRBJ2-7, with 8 bases matching TRBD1. The germline gives CDR1 LGHNA, CDR2 YSLEER. Trimming at V came to 1 base and at J to 4 bases, leaving 9 bases not matched to a gene. The CDR3 is 16 residues long.